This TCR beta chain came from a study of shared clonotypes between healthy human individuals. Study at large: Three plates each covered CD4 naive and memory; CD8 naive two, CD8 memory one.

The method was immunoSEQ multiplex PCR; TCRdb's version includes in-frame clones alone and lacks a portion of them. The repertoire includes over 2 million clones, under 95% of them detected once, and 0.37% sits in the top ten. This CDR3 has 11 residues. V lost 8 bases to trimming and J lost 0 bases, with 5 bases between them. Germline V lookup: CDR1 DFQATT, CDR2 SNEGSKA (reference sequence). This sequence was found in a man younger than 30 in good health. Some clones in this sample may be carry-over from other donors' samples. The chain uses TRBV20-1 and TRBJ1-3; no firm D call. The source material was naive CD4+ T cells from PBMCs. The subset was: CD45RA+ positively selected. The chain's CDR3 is CSSYSGNTIYF. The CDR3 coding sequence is TGCAGTAGTTACTCTGGAAACACCATATATTTT.